This TCR beta chain derives from a study of OX40 agonist ivuxolimab in advanced cancers. General notes on the study: Ivuxolimab was a fully human IgG2 agonistic monoclonal antibody targeting the costimulatory receptor OX40 (CD134). Intravenous ivuxolimab was administered to patients every 2 weeks at six dose levels: 0.01, 0.1, 0.3, 1.5, 3 and 10 mg/kg. Patients were allowed to have had prior anti-PD-1, anti-PD-L1 or anti-CTLA-4 therapy, and roughly two fifths of the dose-escalation patients had been treated with checkpoint inhibitors. Partial responses occurred in three dose-escalation patients, of whom one had hepatocellular carcinoma and two had cutaneous melanoma. A male proportion of approximately 83% and a mean age of about 60 years, ranging from about 23 to 90, were recorded for the dose-escalation cohort. The point of sequencing TCRbeta in the periphery was to test whether ivuxolimab changed TCR sequence diversity and drove clonal T-cell expansion. Of the 52 patients in dose escalation, 19 had hepatocellular carcinoma, some 15 had melanoma, 9 had renal cell carcinoma and 9 had head and neck cancer. The monotherapy dose-escalation portion (N of about 50 patients) of the phase I ivuxolimab trial is reported in the paper.

Patients with autoimmune disease history or receiving systemic immunosuppression were excluded from the trial. Peripheral blood for TCR sequencing was collected from all dose cohorts at baseline, on cycle 4 day 1, and on cycle 7 day 1. Samples came from an open-label, multicenter, first-in-human phase I dose-escalation trial of ivuxolimab. Adults with locally advanced or metastatic head and neck squamous cell, hepatocellular, melanoma or renal cell carcinoma were enrolled in the trial. Before TCR sequencing, CD4+ T cells and CD8+ T cells from peripheral blood were sorted into separate populations. Genomic DNA was isolated from the sorted cells so that the TCRbeta CDR3 region could be sequenced. The immunoSEQ Assay was used for sequencing of TCRbeta CDR3 regions. In its TCRdb copy, this immuneACCESS table keeps in-frame sequences only and misses some clones. Where compared with another copy, unresolved V genes explain less than half of these, and the others have no known cause. The sample table holds about 79,000 clones, of which about nine tenths were seen once. In total, the top ten clones hold 0.33% of the sample.

The CDR3, from cysteine to phenylalanine, totals 13 residues. The read is trimmed to its CDR3 DNA, 39 bases read in frame from base 1. CDR1 and CDR2 are read off the germline V gene (reference sequence) as SGHNT and YYREEE. Trimming takes 0 bases from V and 8 bases from J, and the germline ends sit 11 bases apart. Comment on this clone: Which antigen it targets is not known. Base qualities are not recorded, but no much larger clone differs from it by a single base.

Beyond this particular receptor, the publication reports: At doses of 0.1 to 3.0 mg/kg, clonal expansion of both CD4+ and CD8+ T cells in blood was seen between baseline and week 6. Low levels of normalized T-cell clonal expansion were also seen in some patients who did not respond. On average, CD8+ T cells showed more expanded clones than CD4+ T cells after ivuxolimab. Antigen specificity was not determined for the clonally expanded peripheral T cells. In the 0.1-3.0 mg/kg groups, partial responders were among the patients with the lowest normalized peripheral clonal expansion, particularly in CD8+ T cells.

This receptor was taken from an adult with an advanced solid tumor such as melanoma, head and neck, liver or kidney cancer. This chain joins TRBV5-4 to TRBJ1-2; TRBD1 might be the D gene, on 6 matching bases. Specimen: CD4+ or CD8+ T cells sorted from blood, collected in a trial of the OX40 agonist ivuxolimab. The CDR3 region: CASSLVGASGYTF. The base sequence is TGTGCCAGCAGCTTGGTGGGGGCATCCGGCTACACCTTC.